Reported below is one T cell receptor (beta chain). No antigen is known for it. Trimming removed 9 bases at V and 8 bases at J, with 18 bases between. The CDR3 extends over 13 amino acids. The germline V gene has CDR1 KGHDR and CDR2 SFDVKD. This entry comes from a study of blood T cells in healthy people across ages. Findings and limits, study-wide: Researchers said unsorted PBMCs prevented a conclusive naive versus antigen-experienced comparison.

The authors drew approximately 9 milliliters of peripheral blood from each donor. For the second PCR, which ran for about 6 to 11 cycles, a sample-barcoded 5' primer and a J-beta primer mix were used. In TCRdb, the 5' RACE reads were re-called with MiXCR into one record per CDR3 protein. Among under 2,000,000 distinct CDR3 sequences, about 49% were seen once, and the ten largest hold less than 2.5%. Sequenced material: blood. The chain couples TRBV24-1 to TRBJ1-2; D is possibly TRBD1 (6 bases). The source of this sequence is a middle-aged woman in good health. CDR3 nucleotides: TGTGCCACCTATGACGACAGGCGGGGGGGCTACACCTTC. Its translation is CATYDDRRGGYTF.